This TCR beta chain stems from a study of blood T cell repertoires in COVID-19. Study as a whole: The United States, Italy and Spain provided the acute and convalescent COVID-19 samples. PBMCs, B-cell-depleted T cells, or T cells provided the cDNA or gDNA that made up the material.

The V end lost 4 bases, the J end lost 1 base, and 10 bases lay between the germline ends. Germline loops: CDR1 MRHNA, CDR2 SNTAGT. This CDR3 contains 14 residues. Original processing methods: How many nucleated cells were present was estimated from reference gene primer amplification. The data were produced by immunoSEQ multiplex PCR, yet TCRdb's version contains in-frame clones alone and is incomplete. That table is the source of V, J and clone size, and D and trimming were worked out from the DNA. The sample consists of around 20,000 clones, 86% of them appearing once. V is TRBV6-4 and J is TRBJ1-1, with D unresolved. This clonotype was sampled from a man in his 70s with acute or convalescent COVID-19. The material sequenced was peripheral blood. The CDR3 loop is CASSAFPGNTEAFF. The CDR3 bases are TGTGCCAGCAGTGCCTTCCCGGGGAACACTGAAGCTTTCTTT.